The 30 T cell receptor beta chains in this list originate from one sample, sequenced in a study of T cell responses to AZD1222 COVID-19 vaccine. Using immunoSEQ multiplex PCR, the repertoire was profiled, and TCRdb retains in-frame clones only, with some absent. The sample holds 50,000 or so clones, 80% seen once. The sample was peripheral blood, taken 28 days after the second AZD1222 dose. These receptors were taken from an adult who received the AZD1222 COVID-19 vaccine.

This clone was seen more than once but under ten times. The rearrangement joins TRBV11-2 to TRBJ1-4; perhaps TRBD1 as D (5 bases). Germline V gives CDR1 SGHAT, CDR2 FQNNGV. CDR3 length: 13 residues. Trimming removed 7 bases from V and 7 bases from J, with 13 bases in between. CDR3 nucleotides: TGTGCCAGCACTAGGTCAGGGAGTGAAAAACTGTTTTTT. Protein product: CASTRSGSEKLFF.

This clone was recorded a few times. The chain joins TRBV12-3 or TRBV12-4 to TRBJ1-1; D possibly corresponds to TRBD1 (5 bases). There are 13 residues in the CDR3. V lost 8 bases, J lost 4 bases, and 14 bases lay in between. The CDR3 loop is CASAFQGSTEAFF. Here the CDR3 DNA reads TGTGCCAGCGCGTTTCAGGGTTCCACTGAAGCTTTCTTT.

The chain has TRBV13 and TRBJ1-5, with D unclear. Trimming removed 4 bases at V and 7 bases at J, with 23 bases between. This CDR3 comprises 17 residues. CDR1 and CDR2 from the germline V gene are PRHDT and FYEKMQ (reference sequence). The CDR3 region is CASSSRLELGAGQPQHF. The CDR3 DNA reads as TGTGCCAGCAGCTCCCGTTTGGAGCTGGGAGCCGGCCAGCCCCAGCATTTT.

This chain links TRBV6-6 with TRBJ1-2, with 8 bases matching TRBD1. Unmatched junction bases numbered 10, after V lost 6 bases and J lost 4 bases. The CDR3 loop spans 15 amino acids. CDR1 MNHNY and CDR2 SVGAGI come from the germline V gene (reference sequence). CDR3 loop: CASRPVDREAYGYTF. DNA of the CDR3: TGTGCCAGCAGACCGGTGGACAGGGAGGCCTATGGCTACACCTTC.

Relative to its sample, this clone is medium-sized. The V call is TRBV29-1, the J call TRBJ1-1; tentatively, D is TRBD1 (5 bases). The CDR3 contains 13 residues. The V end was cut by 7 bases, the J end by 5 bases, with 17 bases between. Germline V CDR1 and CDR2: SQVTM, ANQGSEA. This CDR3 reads CSGRSGDVTEAFF. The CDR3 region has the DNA TGCAGCGGGCGATCCGGGGACGTGACTGAAGCTTTCTTT.

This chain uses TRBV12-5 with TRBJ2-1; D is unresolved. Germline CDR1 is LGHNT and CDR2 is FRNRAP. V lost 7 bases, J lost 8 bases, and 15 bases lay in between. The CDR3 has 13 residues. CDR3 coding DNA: TGTGCTAGTGCGCGGTTAACTCTGGATGAGCAGTTCTTC. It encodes CASARLTLDEQFF.

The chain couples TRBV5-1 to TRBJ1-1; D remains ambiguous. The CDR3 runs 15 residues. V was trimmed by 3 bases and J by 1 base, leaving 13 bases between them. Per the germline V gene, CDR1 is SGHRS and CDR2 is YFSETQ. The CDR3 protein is CASSSSFSGNTEAFF. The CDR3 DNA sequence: TGCGCCAGCAGCTCATCCTTCAGTGGGAACACTGAAGCTTTCTTT.

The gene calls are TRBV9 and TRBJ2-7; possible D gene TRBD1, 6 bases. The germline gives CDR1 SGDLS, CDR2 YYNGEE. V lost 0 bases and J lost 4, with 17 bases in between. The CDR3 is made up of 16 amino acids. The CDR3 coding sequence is TGTGCCAGCAGCGTAGATATAGGTACAGGGAGTTACGAGCAGTACTTC. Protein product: CASSVDIGTGSYEQYF.

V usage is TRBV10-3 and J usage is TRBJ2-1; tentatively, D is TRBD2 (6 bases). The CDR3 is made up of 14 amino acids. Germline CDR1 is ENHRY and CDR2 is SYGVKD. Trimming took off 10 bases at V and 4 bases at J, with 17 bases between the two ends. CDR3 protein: CATASGLPYNEQFF. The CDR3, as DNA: TGTGCCACCGCATCCGGACTACCATACAATGAGCAGTTCTTC.

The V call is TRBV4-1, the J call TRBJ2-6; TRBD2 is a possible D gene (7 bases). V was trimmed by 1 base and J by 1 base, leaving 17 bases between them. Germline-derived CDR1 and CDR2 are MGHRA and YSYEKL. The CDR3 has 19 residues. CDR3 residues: CASSQGVGGALSGANVLTF. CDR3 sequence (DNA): TGCGCCAGCAGCCAAGGCGTTGGGGGGGCGTTATCTGGGGCCAACGTCCTGACTTTC.

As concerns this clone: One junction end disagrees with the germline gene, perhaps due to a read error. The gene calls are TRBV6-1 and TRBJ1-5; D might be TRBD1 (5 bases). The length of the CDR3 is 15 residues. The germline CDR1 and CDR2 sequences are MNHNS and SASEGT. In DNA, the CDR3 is TGTGCCAGCACTGAAAGGGGATTGAGCAATCAGCCCCAGCATTTT. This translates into CASTERGLSNQPQHF.

DNA for the CDR3: TGTGCCAGCAGCTTATGGGGCGATTGGGCCATAAATACGCAGTATTTT. Translated, it gives CASSLWGDWAINTQYF. The chain recombines TRBV5-6 with TRBJ2-3; D perhaps matches TRBD1 (5 bases). This CDR3 has 16 residues. The germline V gene has CDR1 SGHDT and CDR2 YYEEEE. Deletions cut 2 bases from V and 7 bases from J, with 20 bases between. The full variable domain, with the rest looked up from reference TRBV5-6 and TRBJ2-3, is DAGVTQSPTHLIKTRGQQVTLRCSPKSGHDTVSWYQQALGQGPQFIFQYYEEEERQRGNFPDRFSGHQFPNYSSELNVNALLLGDSALYLCASSLWGDWAINTQYFGPGTRLTVL.

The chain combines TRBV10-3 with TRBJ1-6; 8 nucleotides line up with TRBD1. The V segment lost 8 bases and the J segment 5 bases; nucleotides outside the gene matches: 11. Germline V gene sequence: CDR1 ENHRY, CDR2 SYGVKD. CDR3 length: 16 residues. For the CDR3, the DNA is TGTGCCATCGGAACAGGACAGGGAGGAAATAATTCACCCCTCCACTTT. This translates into CAIGTGQGGNNSPLHF.

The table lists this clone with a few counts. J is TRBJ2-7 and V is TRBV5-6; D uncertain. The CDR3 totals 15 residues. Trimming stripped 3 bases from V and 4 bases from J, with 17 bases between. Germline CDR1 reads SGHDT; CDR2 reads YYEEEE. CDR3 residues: CASSSPGPSGYEQYF. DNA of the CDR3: TGTGCCAGCAGCTCACCTGGACCGTCCGGGTACGAGCAGTACTTC.

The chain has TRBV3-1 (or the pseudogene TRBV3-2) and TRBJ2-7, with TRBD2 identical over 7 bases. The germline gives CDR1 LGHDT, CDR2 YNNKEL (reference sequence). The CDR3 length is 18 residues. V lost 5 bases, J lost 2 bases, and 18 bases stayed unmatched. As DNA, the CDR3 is TGTGCCAGCAGCGGCAGTGTAGCGGGTCTCCGGGCCACCTACGAGCAGTACTTC. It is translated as CASSGSVAGLRATYEQYF.

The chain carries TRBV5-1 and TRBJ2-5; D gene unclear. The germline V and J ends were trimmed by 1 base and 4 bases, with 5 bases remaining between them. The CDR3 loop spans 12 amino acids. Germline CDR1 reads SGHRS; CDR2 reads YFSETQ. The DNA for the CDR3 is TGCGCCAGCAGCTTGTCGCGAGAGACCCAGTACTTC. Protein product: CASSLSRETQYF.

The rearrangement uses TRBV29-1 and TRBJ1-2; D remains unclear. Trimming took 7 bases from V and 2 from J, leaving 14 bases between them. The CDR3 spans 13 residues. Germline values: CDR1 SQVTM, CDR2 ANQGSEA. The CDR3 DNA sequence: TGCAGCGCGCATCCGCCAGGCAACTATGGCTACACCTTC. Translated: CSAHPPGNYGYTF.

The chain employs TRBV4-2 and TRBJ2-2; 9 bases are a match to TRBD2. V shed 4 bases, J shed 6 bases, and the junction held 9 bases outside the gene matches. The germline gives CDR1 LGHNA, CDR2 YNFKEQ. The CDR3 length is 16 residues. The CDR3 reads CASSPRSGSSAGELFF. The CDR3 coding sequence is TGTGCCAGCAGCCCACGTAGCGGGAGTTCGGCCGGGGAGCTGTTTTTT.

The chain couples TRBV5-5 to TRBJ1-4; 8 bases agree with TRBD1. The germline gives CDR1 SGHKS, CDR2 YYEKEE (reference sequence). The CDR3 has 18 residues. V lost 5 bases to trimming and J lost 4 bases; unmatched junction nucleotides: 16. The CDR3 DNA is TGTGCCAGCAGTAACCACTTGGCGGACAGGGTTATTAATGAAAAACTGTTTTTT. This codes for CASSNHLADRVINEKLFF.

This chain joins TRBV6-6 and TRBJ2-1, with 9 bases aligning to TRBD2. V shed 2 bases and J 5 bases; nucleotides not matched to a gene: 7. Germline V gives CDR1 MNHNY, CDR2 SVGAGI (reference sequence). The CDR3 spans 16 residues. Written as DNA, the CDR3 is TGTGCCAGCAGTTACCAGGGGACTAGCAGTGACAATGAGCAGTTCTTC. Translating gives CASSYQGTSSDNEQFF.

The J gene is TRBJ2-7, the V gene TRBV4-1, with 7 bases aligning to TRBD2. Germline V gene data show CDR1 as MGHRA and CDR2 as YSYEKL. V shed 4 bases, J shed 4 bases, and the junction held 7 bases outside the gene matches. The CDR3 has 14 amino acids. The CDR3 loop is CASSLSGTTYEQYF. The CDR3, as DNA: TGCGCCAGCAGCCTATCCGGGACTACTTACGAGCAGTACTTC.

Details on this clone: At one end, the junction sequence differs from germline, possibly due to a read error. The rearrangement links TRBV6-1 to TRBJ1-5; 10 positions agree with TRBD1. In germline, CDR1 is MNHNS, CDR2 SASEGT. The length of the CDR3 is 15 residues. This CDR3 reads CASRDRGLFNQPQHF. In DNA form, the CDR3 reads TGTGCCAGCCGTGACAGGGGGCTCTTCAATCAGCCCCAGCATTTT.

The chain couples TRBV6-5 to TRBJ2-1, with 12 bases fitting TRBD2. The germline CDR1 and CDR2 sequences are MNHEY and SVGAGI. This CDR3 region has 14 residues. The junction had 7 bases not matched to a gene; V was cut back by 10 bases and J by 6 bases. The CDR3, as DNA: TGTGCCAATTCCGCTAGCGGGGGGGTCAATGAGCAGTTCTTC. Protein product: CANSASGGVNEQFF.

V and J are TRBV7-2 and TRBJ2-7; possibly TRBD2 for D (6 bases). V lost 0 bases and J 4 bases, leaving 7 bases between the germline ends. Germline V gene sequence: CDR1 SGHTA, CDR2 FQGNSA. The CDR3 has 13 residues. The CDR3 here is CASSLAGGYEQYF. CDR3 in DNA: TGTGCCAGCAGCTTAGCCGGGGGTTACGAGCAGTACTTC.

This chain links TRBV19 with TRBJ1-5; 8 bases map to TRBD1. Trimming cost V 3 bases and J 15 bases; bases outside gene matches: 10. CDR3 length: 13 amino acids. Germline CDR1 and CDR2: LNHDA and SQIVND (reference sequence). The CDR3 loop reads CASSIRTGIIGHF. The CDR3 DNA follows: TGTGCCAGTAGTATTCGGACAGGGATTATAGGGCATTTT.

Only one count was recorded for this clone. For the CDR3, the DNA is TGTGCCAGCAGTGACGATAGCGGGAGTGTTAATGAGCAGTTCTTC. It is translated as CASSDDSGSVNEQFF. This sequence joins TRBV6-4 and TRBJ2-1; 9 nucleotides match TRBD2. The germline V gene encodes CDR1 MRHNA and CDR2 SNTAGT. The CDR3 length is 15 residues. The trim removed 2 bases at V and 7 bases at J, leaving 6 bases unmatched.

CDR3 residues: CASSWTGGPDTQYF. The CDR3 coding sequence is TGTGCCAGCAGTTGGACAGGGGGCCCAGATACGCAGTATTTT. This chain joins TRBV6-2 or TRBV6-3 and TRBJ2-3; the match to TRBD1 covers 11 bases. This CDR3 is 14 amino acids long. V was clipped by 4 bases and J by 4 bases; unmatched bases: 1. The germline CDR1 and CDR2 sequences are MNHEY and SVGEGT.

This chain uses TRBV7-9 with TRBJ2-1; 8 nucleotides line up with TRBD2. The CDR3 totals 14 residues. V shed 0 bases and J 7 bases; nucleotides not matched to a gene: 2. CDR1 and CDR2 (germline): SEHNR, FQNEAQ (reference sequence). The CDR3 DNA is TGTGCCAGCAGCTTAGCGGGACTAGTGAATGAGCAGTTCTTC. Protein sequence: CASSLAGLVNEQFF.

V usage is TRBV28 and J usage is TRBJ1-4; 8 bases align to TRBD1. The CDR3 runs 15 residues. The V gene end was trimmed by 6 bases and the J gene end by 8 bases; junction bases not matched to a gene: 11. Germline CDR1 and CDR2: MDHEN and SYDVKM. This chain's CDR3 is CASRKSGGSREKLFF. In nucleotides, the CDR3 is TGTGCCAGCAGAAAATCAGGGGGCAGTAGGGAAAAACTGTTTTTT.

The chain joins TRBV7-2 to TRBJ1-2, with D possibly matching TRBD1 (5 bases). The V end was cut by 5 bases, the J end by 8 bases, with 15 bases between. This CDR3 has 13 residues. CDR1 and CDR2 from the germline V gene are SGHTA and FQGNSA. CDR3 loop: CASSPDTNLGYTF. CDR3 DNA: TGTGCCAGCAGCCCGGACACCAACTTAGGCTACACCTTC.